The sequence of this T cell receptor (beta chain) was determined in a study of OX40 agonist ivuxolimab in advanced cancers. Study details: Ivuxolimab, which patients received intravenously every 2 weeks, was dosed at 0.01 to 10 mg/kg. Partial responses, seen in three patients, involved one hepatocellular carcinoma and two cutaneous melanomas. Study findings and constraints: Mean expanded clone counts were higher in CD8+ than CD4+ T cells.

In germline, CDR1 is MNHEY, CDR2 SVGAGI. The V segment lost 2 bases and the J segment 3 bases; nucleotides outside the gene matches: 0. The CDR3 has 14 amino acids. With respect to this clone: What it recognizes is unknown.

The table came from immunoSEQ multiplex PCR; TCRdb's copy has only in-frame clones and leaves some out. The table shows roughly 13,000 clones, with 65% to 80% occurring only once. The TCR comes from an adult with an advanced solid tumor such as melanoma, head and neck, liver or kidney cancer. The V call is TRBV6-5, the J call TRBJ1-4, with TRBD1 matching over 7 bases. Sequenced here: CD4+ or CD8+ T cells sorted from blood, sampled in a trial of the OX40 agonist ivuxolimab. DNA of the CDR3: TGTGCCAGCAGTTACAGGGGGCCTAATGAAAAACTGTTTTTT. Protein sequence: CASSYRGPNEKLFF.